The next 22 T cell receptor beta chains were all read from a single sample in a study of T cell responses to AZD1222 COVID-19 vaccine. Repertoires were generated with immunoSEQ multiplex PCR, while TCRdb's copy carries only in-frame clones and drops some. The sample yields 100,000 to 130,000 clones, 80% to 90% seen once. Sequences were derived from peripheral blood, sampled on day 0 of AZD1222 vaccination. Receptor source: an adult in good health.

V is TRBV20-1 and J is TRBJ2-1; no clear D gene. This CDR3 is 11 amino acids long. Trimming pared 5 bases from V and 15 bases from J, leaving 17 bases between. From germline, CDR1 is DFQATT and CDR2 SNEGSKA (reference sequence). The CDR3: CSAADRYSPFF. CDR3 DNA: TGCAGTGCTGCCGACCGCTATAGTCCGTTCTTC.

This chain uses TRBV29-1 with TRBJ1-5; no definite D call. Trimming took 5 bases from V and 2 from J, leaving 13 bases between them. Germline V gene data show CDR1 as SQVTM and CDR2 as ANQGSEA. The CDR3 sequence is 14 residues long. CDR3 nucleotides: TGCAGCGTTTTTGGGGATGTGGGCAATCAGCCCCAGCATTTT. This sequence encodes CSVFGDVGNQPQHF. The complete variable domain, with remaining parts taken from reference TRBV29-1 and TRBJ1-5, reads SAVISQKPSRDICQRGTSLTIQCQVDSQVTMMFWYRQQPGQSLTLIATANQGSEATYESGFVIDKFPISRPNLTFSTLTVSNMSPEDSSIYLCSVFGDVGNQPQHFGDGTRLSIL.

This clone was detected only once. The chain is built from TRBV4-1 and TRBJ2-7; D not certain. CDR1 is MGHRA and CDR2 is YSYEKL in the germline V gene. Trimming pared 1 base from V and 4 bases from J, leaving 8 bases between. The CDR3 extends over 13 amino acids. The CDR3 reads CASSQVGKYEQYF. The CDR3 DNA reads TGCGCCAGCAGCCAAGTGGGGAAGTACGAGCAGTACTTC.

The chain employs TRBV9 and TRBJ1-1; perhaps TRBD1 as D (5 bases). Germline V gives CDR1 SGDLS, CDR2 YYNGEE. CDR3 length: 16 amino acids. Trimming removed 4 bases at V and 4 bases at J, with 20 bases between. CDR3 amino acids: CASSPHLGGWSTEAFF. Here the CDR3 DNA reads TGTGCCAGCAGCCCCCATCTGGGGGGGTGGAGCACTGAAGCTTTCTTT.

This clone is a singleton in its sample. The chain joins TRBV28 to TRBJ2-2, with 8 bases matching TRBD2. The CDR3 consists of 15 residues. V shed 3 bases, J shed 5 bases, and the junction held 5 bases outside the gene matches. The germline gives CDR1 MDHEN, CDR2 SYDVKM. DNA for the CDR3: TGTGCCAGCAGTTTTACTAGCGGCGGGACCGGGGAGCTGTTTTTT. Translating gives CASSFTSGGTGELFF.

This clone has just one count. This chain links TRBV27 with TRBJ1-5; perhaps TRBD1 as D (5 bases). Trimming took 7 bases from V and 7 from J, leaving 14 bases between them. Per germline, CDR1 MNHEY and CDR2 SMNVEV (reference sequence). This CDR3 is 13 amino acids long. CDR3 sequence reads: CASTPAGGQPQHF. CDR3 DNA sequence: TGTGCCAGCACGCCGGCCGGGGGACAGCCCCAGCATTTT.

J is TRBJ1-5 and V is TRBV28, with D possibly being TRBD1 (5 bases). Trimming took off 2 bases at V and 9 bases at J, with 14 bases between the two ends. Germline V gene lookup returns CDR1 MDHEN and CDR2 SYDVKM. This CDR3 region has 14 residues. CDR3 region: CASSLKDSVRPQHF. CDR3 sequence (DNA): TGTGCCAGCAGTTTAAAAGACAGCGTGAGGCCCCAGCATTTT.

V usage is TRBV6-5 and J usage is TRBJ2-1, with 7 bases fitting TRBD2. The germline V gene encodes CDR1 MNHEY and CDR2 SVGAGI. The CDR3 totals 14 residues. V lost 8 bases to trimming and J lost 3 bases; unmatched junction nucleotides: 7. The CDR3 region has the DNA TGTGCCAGCTCGGCGGGAGAGCTCTACAATGAGCAGTTCTTC. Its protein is CASSAGELYNEQFF.

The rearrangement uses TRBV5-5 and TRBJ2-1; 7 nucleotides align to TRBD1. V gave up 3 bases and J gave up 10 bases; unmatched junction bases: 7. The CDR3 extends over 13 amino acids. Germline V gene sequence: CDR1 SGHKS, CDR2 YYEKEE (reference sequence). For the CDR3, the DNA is TGTGCCAGCAGCTGGACAGGTCAATGGGAGCAGTTCTTC. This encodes CASSWTGQWEQFF.

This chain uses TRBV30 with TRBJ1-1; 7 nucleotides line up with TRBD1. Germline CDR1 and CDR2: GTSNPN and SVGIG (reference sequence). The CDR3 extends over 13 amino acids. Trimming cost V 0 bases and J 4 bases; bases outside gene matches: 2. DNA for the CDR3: TGTGCCTGGAGTGTACAGGGGCTCACTGAAGCTTTCTTT. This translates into CAWSVQGLTEAFF.

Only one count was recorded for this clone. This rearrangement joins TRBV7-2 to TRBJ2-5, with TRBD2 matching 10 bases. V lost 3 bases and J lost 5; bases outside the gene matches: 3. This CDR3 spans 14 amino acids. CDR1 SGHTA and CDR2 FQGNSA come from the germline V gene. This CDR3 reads CASSFQAGGETQYF. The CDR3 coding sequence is TGTGCCAGCAGCTTTCAAGCGGGAGGGGAGACCCAGTACTTC.

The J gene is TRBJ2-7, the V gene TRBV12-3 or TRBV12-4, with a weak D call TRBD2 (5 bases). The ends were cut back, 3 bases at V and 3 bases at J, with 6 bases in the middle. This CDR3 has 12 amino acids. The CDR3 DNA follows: TGTGCCAGCAGTTTGGGAGACTACGAGCAGTACTTC. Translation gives CASSLGDYEQYF.

The CDR3 protein is CASSDTGNGYTF. CDR3 nucleotides: TGTGCCAGCAGTGATACGGGAAACGGCTACACCTTC. The chain joins TRBV25-1 to TRBJ1-2; D gene unclear. The CDR3 is 12 amino acids. Between the trimmed V and J ends, which lost 3 bases and 8 bases, there was a span of 10 bases. CDR1 is MGHDK, CDR2 SYGVNS, per germline.

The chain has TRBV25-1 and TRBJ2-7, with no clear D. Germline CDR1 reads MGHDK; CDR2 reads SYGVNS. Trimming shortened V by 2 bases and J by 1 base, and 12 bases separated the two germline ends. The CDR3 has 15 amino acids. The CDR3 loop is CASSEAPVPSYEQYF. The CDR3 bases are TGTGCCAGCAGTGAAGCTCCAGTCCCTTCCTACGAGCAGTACTTC.

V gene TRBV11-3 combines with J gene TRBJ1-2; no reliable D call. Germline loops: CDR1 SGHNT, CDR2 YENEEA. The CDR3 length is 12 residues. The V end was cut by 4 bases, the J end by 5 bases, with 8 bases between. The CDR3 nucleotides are TGTGCCAGCAGCTCTGGACGGTATGGCTACACCTTC. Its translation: CASSSGRYGYTF.

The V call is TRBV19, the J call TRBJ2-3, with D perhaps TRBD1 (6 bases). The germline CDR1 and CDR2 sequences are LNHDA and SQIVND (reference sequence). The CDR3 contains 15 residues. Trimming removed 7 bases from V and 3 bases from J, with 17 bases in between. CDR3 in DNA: TGTGCCAGTACCCTCCGGAGAGGACAGACAGATACGCAGTATTTT. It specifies CASTLRRGQTDTQYF.

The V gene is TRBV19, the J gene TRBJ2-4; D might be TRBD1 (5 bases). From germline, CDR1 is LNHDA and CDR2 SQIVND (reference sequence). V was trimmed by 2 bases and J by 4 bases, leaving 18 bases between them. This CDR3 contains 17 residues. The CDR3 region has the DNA TGTGCCAGTAGTATAAGGGTAGCAGGGCATACGAAAAACATTCAGTACTTC. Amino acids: CASSIRVAGHTKNIQYF.

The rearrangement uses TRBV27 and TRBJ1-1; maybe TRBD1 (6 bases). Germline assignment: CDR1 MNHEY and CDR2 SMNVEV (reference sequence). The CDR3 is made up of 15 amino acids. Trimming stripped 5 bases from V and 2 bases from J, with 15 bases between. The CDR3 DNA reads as TGTGCCAGCAGTCCATACAGGGTCGTTAACACTGAAGCTTTCTTT. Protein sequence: CASSPYRVVNTEAFF.

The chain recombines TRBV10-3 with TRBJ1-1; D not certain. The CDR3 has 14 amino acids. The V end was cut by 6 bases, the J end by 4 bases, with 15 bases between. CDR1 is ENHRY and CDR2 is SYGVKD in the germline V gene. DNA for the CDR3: TGTGCCATCAGGGATATCGTAGGGAGCACTGAAGCTTTCTTT. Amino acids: CAIRDIVGSTEAFF.

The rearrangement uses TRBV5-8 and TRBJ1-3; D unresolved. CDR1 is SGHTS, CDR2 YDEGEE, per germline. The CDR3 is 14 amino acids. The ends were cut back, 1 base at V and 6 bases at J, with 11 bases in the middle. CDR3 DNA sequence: TGTGCCAGCAGCTTGACCCCCACCCTAAACACCATATATTTT. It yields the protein CASSLTPTLNTIYF.

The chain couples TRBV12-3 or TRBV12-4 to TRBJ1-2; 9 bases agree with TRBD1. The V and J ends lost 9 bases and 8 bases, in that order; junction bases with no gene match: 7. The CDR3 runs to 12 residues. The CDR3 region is CASGTGLFGYTF. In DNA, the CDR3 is TGTGCCAGTGGGACAGGGCTTTTCGGCTACACCTTC.

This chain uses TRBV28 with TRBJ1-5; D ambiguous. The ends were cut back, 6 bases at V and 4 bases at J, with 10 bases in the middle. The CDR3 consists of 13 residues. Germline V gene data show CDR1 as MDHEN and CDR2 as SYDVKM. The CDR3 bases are TGTGCCAGCAGCCCGGACGGAAATCAGCCCCAGCATTTT. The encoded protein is CASSPDGNQPQHF.